The present T cell receptor (beta chain) was sequenced within a study of T cells in women clearing cervical HPV infection. As for the study in general: Case blood was drawn a median approximately 150 days after lesion detection.

Note on this clone: The read stops 3 residues short of the end of the CDR3; the missing end is completed from the germline J gene.

V shed 2 bases, J shed 5 bases, and the junction held 4 bases outside the gene matches. The CDR3 consists of 14 residues. The V gene's germline CDR1 is DFQATT and CDR2 SNEGSKA (reference sequence). The method was immunoSEQ multiplex PCR; TCRdb's version includes in-frame clones alone and lacks a portion of them. The repertoire table contains around 15,000 clones. V and J are TRBV20-1 and TRBJ2-2, with 8 bases matching TRBD1. The sample consisted of blood buffy coat. The sequence came from a woman aged 18-70 years with a cervical HPV16 infection that either progressed to CIN3+ or cleared (not recorded which). CDR3 residues: CSARQGAVTGELFF. The CDR3 DNA, read in part, is TGCAGTGCTAGACAGGGGGCGGTGACCGGGGAG.